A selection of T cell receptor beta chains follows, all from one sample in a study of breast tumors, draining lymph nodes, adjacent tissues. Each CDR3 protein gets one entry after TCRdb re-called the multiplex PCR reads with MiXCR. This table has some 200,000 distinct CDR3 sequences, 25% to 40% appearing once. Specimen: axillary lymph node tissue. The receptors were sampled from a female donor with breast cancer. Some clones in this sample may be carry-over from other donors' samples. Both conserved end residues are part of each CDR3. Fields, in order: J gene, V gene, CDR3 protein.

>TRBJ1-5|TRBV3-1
CASSRGGYQPQHF
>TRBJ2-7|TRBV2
CASRGTGPYEQYF
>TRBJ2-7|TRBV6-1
CASSPSGTGPYEQYF
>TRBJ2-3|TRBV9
CASSVASSSQVVDTQYF
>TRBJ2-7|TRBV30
CAWSGTRFYEQYF
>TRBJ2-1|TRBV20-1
CSATSSRPGNEQFF
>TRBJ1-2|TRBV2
CASSDGRGNYGYTF
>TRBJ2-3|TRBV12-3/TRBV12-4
CASRRQGGTDTQYF
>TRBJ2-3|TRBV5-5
CASSLGVGSTDTQYF
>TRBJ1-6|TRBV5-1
CASWTGLNSPLHF
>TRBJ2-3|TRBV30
CAWSGLAGSTSTDTQYF
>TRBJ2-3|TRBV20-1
CSARDQTTRGLGTQYF
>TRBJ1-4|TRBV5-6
CASSPTGGISNEKLFF
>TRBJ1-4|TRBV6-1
CASRSTATNEKLFF
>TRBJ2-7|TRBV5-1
CASSPSGSKYEQYF
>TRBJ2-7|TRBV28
CASSLEGQGGEQYF
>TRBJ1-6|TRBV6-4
CASSRDRISYNSPLHF
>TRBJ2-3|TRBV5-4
CASSADSSTDTQYF